Included here is one T cell receptor beta chain sequence, with context. What this receptor recognizes is not known. No base quality values were provided; no much bigger clone lies one nucleotide off. Patients with autoimmune disease history or receiving systemic immunosuppression were excluded from the trial. Peripheral blood for TCR sequencing was drawn from every dose cohort at baseline, at cycle 4 day 1 and at cycle 7 day 1. The samples were drawn from a first-in-human, open-label, multicenter phase I dose-escalation trial of ivuxolimab. Adults with locally advanced or metastatic melanoma, renal cell, hepatocellular, or head and neck squamous cell carcinoma were enrolled in the trial. CD4+ and CD8+ T cells were sorted separately from peripheral blood before TCR sequencing. CDR1 is given as LGHNA and CDR2 as YSLEER, both from the germline V gene. The CDR3 numbers 14 residues from cysteine through phenylalanine. Only the CDR3 part of the read is kept: 42 bases, read in frame from the first base. V drops 1 base and J drops 4 bases, leaving 8 bases in between.

This entry is derived from a study of OX40 agonist ivuxolimab in advanced cancers. About the investigation overall: Ivuxolimab was an agonistic, fully human IgG2 monoclonal antibody directed against OX40 (CD134), a costimulatory receptor. Intravenous ivuxolimab was administered to patients every 2 weeks at six dose levels: 0.01, 0.1, 0.3, 1.5, 3 and 10 mg/kg. Among the approximately 50 dose-escalation patients, some 20 had hepatocellular carcinoma, 15 or so melanoma, 9 renal cell carcinoma and 9 head and neck cancer. The dose-escalation cohort was 82.7% male with a mean age of about 60 years, ranging from roughly 23 to 90. Prior anti-PD-1, anti-PD-L1 or anti-CTLA-4 therapy was permitted, and checkpoint inhibitors had been received by less than 45% of dose-escalation patients. Partial responses were achieved by three dose-escalation patients, of whom one had hepatocellular carcinoma and two had cutaneous melanoma. The point of sequencing TCRbeta in the periphery was to test whether ivuxolimab changed TCR sequence diversity and drove clonal T-cell expansion. The monotherapy dose-escalation portion (N ≈ 55 patients) of the phase I ivuxolimab trial is reported in the paper. Beyond this particular receptor, the publication reports: Partial responders in the 0.1-3.0 mg/kg groups had among the lowest normalized peripheral clonal expansion, especially among CD8+ T cells. Clonal expansion of both CD4+ and CD8+ blood T cells was observed from baseline to week 6 at doses 0.1 to 3.0 mg/kg. On average, CD8+ T cells showed more expanded clones than CD4+ T cells after ivuxolimab. Antigen specificity was not determined for the clonally expanded peripheral T cells. Low levels of normalized T-cell clonal expansion were also seen in some nonresponding patients.

Genomic DNA was isolated from the sorted cells so that the TCRbeta CDR3 region could be sequenced. The immunoSEQ Assay was used to sequence the TCRbeta CDR3 regions. Entries here come from immuneACCESS through TCRdb and include only in-frame sequences with V and J called. Some clones fail to appear in such tables; in the studies checked, an unresolved V gene covers under half of the shortfall, and the cause of the remainder is unknown. A total of 45,000 to 50,000 clones appear in this sample, 79% of them only once. The ten most abundant clones make up about 1.9% of the sample. The receptor's source is an adult with an advanced solid tumor such as melanoma, head and neck, liver or kidney cancer. The chain joins TRBV4-3 to TRBJ1-5; the D gene identity is not certain. This material consisted of CD4+ or CD8+ T cells sorted from blood, taken in a trial of the OX40 agonist ivuxolimab. DNA sequence: TGCGCCAGCAGCCAAGGGCATTTTAATCAGCCCCAGCATTTT. Its coded protein is CASSQGHFNQPQHF.